Below, 20 T cell receptor beta chains from the same sample are listed, as sequenced in a study of HIV-infected patients and healthy controls. Alpha and beta constant-region primers primed reverse transcription of 400 to 500 ng RNA. Using multiplexing indices, alpha and beta chain libraries were generated apart by chain-specific third strand synthesis. TCRdb ran MiXCR on the 5' RACE reads and lists one entry per CDR3 protein. The sample lists 6,400 or so distinct CDR3 sequences, about 9.4% seen once, with about 18% in the top ten. Roughly three months, about 14 weeks, into antiretroviral therapy, follow-up blood was collected. The repertoire came from unfractionated whole blood and reflected all unsorted peripheral T cells. Sequenced material: blood, taken during antiretroviral therapy. Receptor source: an adult with HIV infection.

This clonotype is medium-sized in the sample. The genes are TRBV6-1 and TRBJ2-1, with D maybe TRBD2 (5 bases). V lost 7 bases, J lost 10 bases, and 20 bases lay in between. This CDR3 is 14 amino acids long. Germline V lookup: CDR1 MNHNS, CDR2 SASEGT. CDR3 in DNA: TGTGCCAGCAATGAGAGGGCTATTCCGCTAGAGCAGTTCTTC. This encodes CASNERAIPLEQFF.

This clonotype was seen at least ten times. The gene calls are TRBV3-1 and TRBJ2-1; D is ambiguous. CDR1 and CDR2 from the germline V gene are LGHDT and YNNKEL (reference sequence). The CDR3 loop spans 14 amino acids. The V and J ends lost 2 bases and 3 bases respectively, with 8 bases between them. CDR3 bases: TGTGCCAGCAGCCAACCAAACCTCTACAATGAGCAGTTCTTC. Residues: CASSQPNLYNEQFF.

The chain employs TRBV19 and TRBJ2-3; no clear D gene. Trimming took 3 bases from V and 4 from J, leaving 14 bases between them. The CDR3 spans 15 residues. CDR1 LNHDA and CDR2 SQIVND come from the germline V gene (reference sequence). This CDR3 reads CASSIPFGAADTQYF. The CDR3 DNA follows: TGTGCCAGTAGTATCCCCTTCGGCGCCGCAGATACGCAGTATTTT.

CDR3 loop: CASSRLRGETQYF. Here the CDR3 DNA reads TGTGCCAGCAGCCGACTTCGCGGAGAGACCCAGTACTTC. V gene TRBV2 combines with J gene TRBJ2-5; D is ambiguous. Deletions cut 6 bases from V and 4 bases from J, with 12 bases between. The CDR3 has 13 amino acids. Germline assignment: CDR1 SNHLY and CDR2 FYNNEI.

This clonotype is deemed medium-sized. CDR3 region: CASSLAAGGSYNEQFF. In DNA form, the CDR3 reads TGTGCCAGCAGCTTAGCGGCAGGGGGATCCTACAATGAGCAGTTCTTC. V is TRBV7-6 and J is TRBJ2-1; 7 positions agree with TRBD1. V trimming: 0 bases; J trimming: 1 base; junction bases outside the gene matches: 3. Germline values: CDR1 SGHVS, CDR2 FNYEAQ. The CDR3 covers 16 residues.

Ten or more counts support this clonotype. The rearrangement uses TRBV4-2 and TRBJ1-6; 10 nucleotides agree with TRBD1. CDR1 is LGHNA, CDR2 YNFKEQ, per germline. J gave up 7 bases and V 4 bases, and 7 bases lay outside the gene matches. The CDR3 contains 16 residues. DNA for the CDR3: TGTGCCAGCAGCCTGGGACCGGGACAGGGGAATTCACCCCTCCACTTT. This encodes CASSLGPGQGNSPLHF.

Ten or more counts support this clonotype. The rearrangement links TRBV6-2 or TRBV6-3 to TRBJ1-5; the match to TRBD1 covers 10 bases. CDR3 size: 16 residues. V lost 2 bases and J lost 3; bases outside the gene matches: 4. Germline V lookup: CDR1 MNHEY, CDR2 SVGEGT. Here the CDR3 reads CASSYRGQGFNQPQHF. The CDR3 DNA is TGTGCCAGCAGTTACAGGGGACAGGGGTTCAATCAGCCCCAGCATTTT.

In its sample, this clonotype ranks as medium-sized. The rearrangement uses TRBV4-2 and TRBJ1-5, with 10 bases aligning to TRBD1. V was pared by 4 bases and J by 1 base, with 13 bases of the junction left unmatched. This CDR3 contains 19 residues. The germline gives CDR1 LGHNA, CDR2 YNFKEQ. The CDR3 loop reads CASSPSRTGGIRSNQPQHF. In DNA form, the CDR3 reads TGTGCCAGCAGCCCGTCGAGGACAGGGGGAATCCGGAGCAATCAGCCCCAGCATTTT.

Judged by abundance, this clonotype is medium-sized. The chain uses TRBV11-3 and TRBJ2-7; D unclear. Germline V lookup: CDR1 SGHNT, CDR2 YENEEA. The CDR3 contains 12 residues. V lost 1 base to trimming and J lost 4 bases, with 5 bases between them. The CDR3 here is CASSLGTYEQYF. CDR3 DNA: TGTGCCAGCAGCTTAGGAACGTACGAGCAGTACTTC.

Relative to its sample, this clonotype is medium-sized. The CDR3 nucleotides read TGTGCCAGCAGTTACTCCGGACAGGCCCACTATGGCTACACCTTC. Translation gives CASSYSGQAHYGYTF. V usage is TRBV6-5 and J usage is TRBJ1-2; TRBD1 matches 7 bases. J lost 3 bases, V lost 0 bases, and 4 bases had no gene match. Germline CDR1 is MNHEY and CDR2 is SVGAGI. The CDR3 length is 15 residues.

J is TRBJ2-5 and V is TRBV18; D is possibly TRBD2 (5 bases). The length of the CDR3 is 14 residues. Looked up from germline, CDR1 is KGHSH and CDR2 is LQKENI. V was shortened by 4 bases and J by 1 base, with 10 bases between the two germline ends. CDR3 nucleotides: TGTGCCAGCTCACGAGGACTCCTCCAAGAGACCCAGTACTTC. Encoded protein: CASSRGLLQETQYF. The whole variable domain, remainder taken from reference TRBV18 and TRBJ2-5, is NAGVMQNPRHLVRRRGQEARLRCSPMKGHSHVYWYRQLPEEGLKFMVYLQKENIIDESGMPKERFSAEFPKEGPSILRIQQVVRGDSAAYFCASSRGLLQETQYFGPGTRLLVL.

This clonotype is labeled as medium-sized. V gene TRBV9 combines with J gene TRBJ2-2, with D maybe TRBD2 (5 bases). The CDR3 sequence is 15 residues long. The V and J ends lost 3 bases and 6 bases respectively, with 15 bases between them. CDR1 is SGDLS and CDR2 is YYNGEE in the germline V gene. CDR3 DNA: TGTGCCAGCAGCGATGGCCCGACCGGGGCCGGGGAGCTGTTTTTT. Residues: CASSDGPTGAGELFF.

The table lists this clonotype with a few counts. CDR3 sequence (DNA): TGTGCCAGCAGCCTACAACCGGGACAGGGGGCTAATGAAAAACTGTTTTTT. Protein: CASSLQPGQGANEKLFF. This rearrangement joins TRBV7-9 to TRBJ1-4; 11 bases are a match to TRBD1. Trimming cost V 5 bases and J 3 bases; bases outside gene matches: 8. CDR1 SEHNR and CDR2 FQNEAQ come from the germline V gene (reference sequence). The CDR3 spans 17 residues.

This clonotype rates as medium-sized. The chain's CDR3 is CASSPSGTGVYEQYF. DNA for the CDR3: TGCGCCAGCAGCCCCTCCGGGACAGGGGTCTACGAGCAGTACTTC. The chain uses TRBV5-1 and TRBJ2-7; the match to TRBD1 covers 10 bases. Trimming removed 4 bases from V and 3 bases from J; junction bases left unmatched: 7. Germline CDR1 reads SGHRS; CDR2 reads YFSETQ. CDR3 size: 15 residues. The full variable domain, completed using reference TRBV5-1 and TRBJ2-7, is KAGVTQTPRYLIKTRGQQVTLSCSPISGHRSVSWYQQTPGQGLQFLFEYFSETQRNKGNFPGRFSGRQFSNSRSEMNVSTLELGDSALYLCASSPSGTGVYEQYFGPGTRLTVT.

This clonotype is judged medium-sized. The gene calls are TRBV7-9 and TRBJ1-1; 10 nucleotides line up with TRBD1. After removal of 5 bases from V and 2 bases from J, the junction contained 5 bases not matched to a gene. The CDR3 is 15 residues long. Per germline, CDR1 SEHNR and CDR2 FQNEAQ (reference sequence). The CDR3 reads CASSRTGGSNTEAFF. CDR3 coding DNA: TGTGCCAGCAGCCGGACAGGGGGTTCCAACACTGAAGCTTTCTTT.

This clonotype is medium-sized by share. V is TRBV20-1 and J is TRBJ2-6; D possibly corresponds to TRBD1 (5 bases). Trimming left V 0 bases short and J 0 bases short, with 12 bases between. Germline CDR1 and CDR2: DFQATT and SNEGSKA (reference sequence). The CDR3 extends over 17 amino acids. The CDR3 protein is CSAREGQEFSGANVLTF. CDR3 bases: TGCAGTGCTAGAGAGGGGCAGGAATTCTCTGGGGCCAACGTCCTGACTTTC.

This clonotype was counted many times. CDR3 loop: CASRVLAGGNQETQYF. CDR3 nucleotides: TGTGCCAGCAGGGTACTAGCGGGGGGAAACCAAGAGACCCAGTACTTC. The J gene is TRBJ2-5, the V gene TRBV6-5; 12 bases are shared with TRBD2. Per the germline V gene, CDR1 is MNHEY and CDR2 is SVGAGI. The V segment lost 6 bases and the J segment 0 bases; nucleotides outside the gene matches: 5. This CDR3 contains 16 residues.

This clonotype was seen at least ten times. This chain connects TRBV7-3 to TRBJ2-5; the D call may be TRBD1 or TRBD2 (5 bases each). Trimming cost V 0 bases and J 6 bases, with 17 bases left between them. CDR3 length: 16 residues. Germline V lookup: CDR1 SGHTA, CDR2 FQGTGA. CDR3 amino acids: CASSLTGAALGKTQYF. DNA of the CDR3: TGTGCCAGCAGCTTAACCGGGGCAGCTCTTGGAAAGACCCAGTACTTC.

The chain uses TRBV7-6 and TRBJ2-3, with D perhaps matching TRBD2 (6 bases). CDR1 and CDR2 from the germline V gene are SGHVS and FNYEAQ. V was pared by 3 bases and J by 7 bases, with 11 bases between. The CDR3 extends over 13 amino acids. The CDR3 sequence: CASSLAGTYTQYF. The CDR3 region has the DNA TGTGCCAGCAGCTTGGCGGGGACCTATACGCAGTATTTT.

By share, this clonotype counts as medium-sized. The chain is built from TRBV2 and TRBJ1-1, with unresolved D. The CDR3 has 12 amino acids. Looked up from germline, CDR1 is SNHLY and CDR2 is FYNNEI. Trimming left V 2 bases short and J 5 bases short, with 6 bases between. The CDR3, as DNA: TGTGCCAGCAGTGAAACCGGGACTGAAGCTTTCTTT. Its protein product is CASSETGTEAFF.